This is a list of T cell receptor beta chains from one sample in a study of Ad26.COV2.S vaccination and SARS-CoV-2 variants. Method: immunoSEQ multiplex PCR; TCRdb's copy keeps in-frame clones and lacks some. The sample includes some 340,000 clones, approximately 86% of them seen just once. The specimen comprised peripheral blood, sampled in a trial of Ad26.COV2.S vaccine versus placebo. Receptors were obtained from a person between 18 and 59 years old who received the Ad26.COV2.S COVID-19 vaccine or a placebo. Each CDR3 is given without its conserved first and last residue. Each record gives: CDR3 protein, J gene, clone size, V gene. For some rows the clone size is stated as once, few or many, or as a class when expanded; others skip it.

CDR3 protein: ASSYGQGIGNTIY
J gene: TRBJ1-3
clone size: NA
V gene: TRBV5-4

CDR3 protein: ASSLAGGKPQH
J gene: TRBJ1-5
clone size: NA
V gene: TRBV7-9

CDR3 protein: ASSISGSPRDEQF
J gene: TRBJ2-1
clone size: NA
V gene: TRBV19

CDR3 protein: ASSLGQGFGYEQY
J gene: TRBJ2-7
clone size: NA
V gene: TRBV5-1

CDR3 protein: ASSQINRETQY
J gene: TRBJ2-5
clone size: NA
V gene: TRBV3-1/TRBV3-2

CDR3 protein: ASRPTGGNTIY
J gene: TRBJ1-3
clone size: NA
V gene: TRBV12-3/TRBV12-4

CDR3 protein: ASSLRTGGGTEAF
J gene: TRBJ1-1
clone size: NA
V gene: TRBV19

CDR3 protein: AWRVQGSMYEQY
J gene: TRBJ2-7
clone size: NA
V gene: TRBV30

CDR3 protein: ASSLIGAASPTPADTQY
J gene: TRBJ2-3
clone size: NA
V gene: TRBV11-2

CDR3 protein: AWTLTGVGYT
J gene: TRBJ1-2
clone size: NA
V gene: TRBV30

CDR3 protein: ASSVKLSGANVLT
J gene: TRBJ2-6
clone size: NA
V gene: TRBV5-4

CDR3 protein: ASSVVGSSYNEQF
J gene: TRBJ2-1
clone size: NA
V gene: TRBV9

CDR3 protein: ASRTSLGGEETQY
J gene: TRBJ2-5
clone size: NA
V gene: TRBV7-6

CDR3 protein: ASSLLGSSGGASGELF
J gene: TRBJ2-2
clone size: NA
V gene: TRBV7-3

CDR3 protein: ASGTGGGYT
J gene: TRBJ1-2
clone size: NA
V gene: TRBV6-5

CDR3 protein: AISEFSGGEAEQF
J gene: TRBJ2-1
clone size: NA
V gene: TRBV10-3

CDR3 protein: AWRSSGANVLT
J gene: TRBJ2-6
clone size: NA
V gene: TRBV30

CDR3 protein: ASSLAPPGQGLRWH
J gene: TRBJ1-5
clone size: NA
V gene: TRBV7-8

CDR3 protein: ASSSDSAKGETQY
J gene: TRBJ2-5
clone size: NA
V gene: TRBV7-2

CDR3 protein: ASSPKGYEQY
J gene: TRBJ2-7
clone size: NA
V gene: TRBV18

CDR3 protein: ASSEGLAGPNEQF
J gene: TRBJ2-1
clone size: NA
V gene: TRBV6-4

CDR3 protein: ASSPTGDYEQY
J gene: TRBJ2-7
clone size: NA
V gene: TRBV4-2

CDR3 protein: SASDRVNTEAF
J gene: TRBJ1-1
clone size: NA
V gene: TRBV20-1

CDR3 protein: ASSQALEAF
J gene: TRBJ1-1
clone size: NA
V gene: TRBV3-1/TRBV3-2

CDR3 protein: AWNPGTETQY
J gene: TRBJ2-5
clone size: NA
V gene: TRBV30

CDR3 protein: ATSQDRNSGNTIY
J gene: TRBJ1-3
clone size: NA
V gene: TRBV15

CDR3 protein: ASSLVVDRAETQY
J gene: TRBJ2-5
clone size: NA
V gene: TRBV5-1

CDR3 protein: ASSFNSNPGELF
J gene: TRBJ2-2
clone size: NA
V gene: TRBV7-2

CDR3 protein: ASSGDSGELF
J gene: TRBJ2-2
clone size: NA
V gene: TRBV18

CDR3 protein: ASSEWVNSQETQY
J gene: TRBJ2-5
clone size: NA
V gene: TRBV6-1

CDR3 protein: ASSTMGAGPTEAF
J gene: TRBJ1-1
clone size: NA
V gene: TRBV5-6

CDR3 protein: AGLERDKNEQY
J gene: TRBJ2-7
clone size: NA
V gene: TRBV5-4

CDR3 protein: ASSENREPQH
J gene: TRBJ1-5
clone size: few
V gene: TRBV10-1

CDR3 protein: ASSLGAGNT
J gene: TRBJ2-6
clone size: NA
V gene: TRBV5-6

CDR3 protein: ASSLGGGAPRYEQY
J gene: TRBJ2-7
clone size: NA
V gene: TRBV7-2

CDR3 protein: ASSTTGESSYEQY
J gene: TRBJ2-7
clone size: NA
V gene: TRBV18

CDR3 protein: ATSDPSTDTQY
J gene: TRBJ2-3
clone size: NA
V gene: TRBV24-1

CDR3 protein: ASIVIRTPRQETQY
J gene: TRBJ2-5
clone size: NA
V gene: TRBV11-2

CDR3 protein: ASSSGEIYTDTQY
J gene: TRBJ2-3
clone size: NA
V gene: TRBV6-5

CDR3 protein: ASSEGGHNSPLH
J gene: TRBJ1-6
clone size: NA
V gene: TRBV6-1

CDR3 protein: ASNRGQGSPLH
J gene: TRBJ1-6
clone size: NA
V gene: TRBV7-9

CDR3 protein: ASSLAGGHGTQY
J gene: TRBJ2-3
clone size: NA
V gene: TRBV7-8

CDR3 protein: ASSDIRNTGELF
J gene: TRBJ2-2
clone size: few
V gene: TRBV2

CDR3 protein: ASSLFLRLLYEQY
J gene: TRBJ2-7
clone size: NA
V gene: TRBV27

CDR3 protein: ASSQGLATPYEQY
J gene: TRBJ2-7
clone size: NA
V gene: TRBV11-2